This T cell receptor beta chain was identified in a study of blood T cell repertoires in COVID-19. The overall study: Whether acute or convalescent, the COVID-19 samples came from the United States, Italy and Spain. T cells, B-cell-depleted T cells, or PBMCs provided the cDNA or gDNA that served as material.

The CDR3 length is 14 residues. V dropped 4 bases and J dropped 7; count of bases not matched to a gene: 2. Germline V gene data show CDR1 as MDHEN and CDR2 as SYDVKM. As originally analysed: Reference gene primers were amplified, and this amplification served to estimate nucleated cell counts. The protocol was immunoSEQ multiplex PCR, while the TCRdb copy is restricted to in-frame clones and leaves out a portion. V, J and clone size reflect that table, while D and trimming were determined from the DNA. The repertoire holds 140,000 to 150,000 clones, around four fifths seen once, with approximately 2.7% in the top ten. This clone showed up just once.

The TCR originated in a woman aged 40 to 49 with active or convalescent COVID-19. The J gene is TRBJ1-6, the V gene TRBV28, with 9 bases fitting TRBD1. Sequencing used peripheral blood. DNA for the CDR3: TGTGCCAGCAGTTGGACAGGGGACAATTCACCCCTCCACTTT. It is translated as CASSWTGDNSPLHF.